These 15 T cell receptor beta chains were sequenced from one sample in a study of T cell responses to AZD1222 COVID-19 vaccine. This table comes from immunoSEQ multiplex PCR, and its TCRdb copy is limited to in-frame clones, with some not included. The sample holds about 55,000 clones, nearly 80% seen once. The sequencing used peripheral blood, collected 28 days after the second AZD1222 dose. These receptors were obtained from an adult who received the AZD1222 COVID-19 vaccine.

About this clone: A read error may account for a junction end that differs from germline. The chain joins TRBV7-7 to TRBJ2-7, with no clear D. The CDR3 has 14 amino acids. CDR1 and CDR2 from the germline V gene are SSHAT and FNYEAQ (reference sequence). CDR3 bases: TGTGCTAGCAGCTTAGGGCCTGACTCCTACGAGCAGTACTTC. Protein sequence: CASSLGPDSYEQYF.

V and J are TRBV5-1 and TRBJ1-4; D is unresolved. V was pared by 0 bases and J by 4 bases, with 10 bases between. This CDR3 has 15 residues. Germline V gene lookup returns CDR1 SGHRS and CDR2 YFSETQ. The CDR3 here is CASSLEIGGNEKLFF. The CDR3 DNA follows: TGCGCCAGCAGCTTGGAGATAGGAGGTAATGAAAAACTGTTTTTT.

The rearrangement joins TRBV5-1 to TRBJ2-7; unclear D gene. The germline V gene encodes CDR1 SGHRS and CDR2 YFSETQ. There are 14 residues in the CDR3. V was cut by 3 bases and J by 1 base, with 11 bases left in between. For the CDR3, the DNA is TGCGCCAGCAGCTGGAACCCGGCTTCCTACGAGCAGTACGTC. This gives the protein CASSWNPASYEQYV.

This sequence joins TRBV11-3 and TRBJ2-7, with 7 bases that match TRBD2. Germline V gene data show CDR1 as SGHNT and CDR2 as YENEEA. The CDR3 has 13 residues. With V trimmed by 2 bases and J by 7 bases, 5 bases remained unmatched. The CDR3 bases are TGTGCCAGCAGCTTACCGGGAGGTATGGAGCAGTACTTC. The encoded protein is CASSLPGGMEQYF.

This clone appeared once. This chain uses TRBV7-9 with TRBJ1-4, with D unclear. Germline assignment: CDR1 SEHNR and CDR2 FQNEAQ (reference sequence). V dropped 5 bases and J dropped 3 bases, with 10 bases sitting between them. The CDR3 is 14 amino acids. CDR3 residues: CASSPPGANEKLFF. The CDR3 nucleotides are TGTGCCAGCAGCCCGCCCGGTGCTAATGAAAAACTGTTTTTT.

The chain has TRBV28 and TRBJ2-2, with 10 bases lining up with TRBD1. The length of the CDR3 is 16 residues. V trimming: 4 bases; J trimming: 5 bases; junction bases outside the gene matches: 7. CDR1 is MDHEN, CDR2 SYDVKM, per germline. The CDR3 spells CASSSPGQGGTGELFF. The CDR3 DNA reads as TGTGCCAGCAGTTCGCCCGGACAGGGGGGAACCGGGGAGCTGTTTTTT.

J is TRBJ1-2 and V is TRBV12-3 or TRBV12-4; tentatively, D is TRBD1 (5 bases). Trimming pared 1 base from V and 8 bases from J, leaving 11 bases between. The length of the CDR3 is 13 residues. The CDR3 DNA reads TGTGCCAGCAGTTTAGGGCAGGGAAGGGGCTACACCTTC. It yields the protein CASSLGQGRGYTF.

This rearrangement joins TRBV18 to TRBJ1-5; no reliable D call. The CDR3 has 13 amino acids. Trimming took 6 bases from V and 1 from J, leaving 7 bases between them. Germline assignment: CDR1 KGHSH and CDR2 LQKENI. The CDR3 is CASSVASNQPQHF. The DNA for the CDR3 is TGTGCCAGCTCCGTTGCCAGCAATCAGCCCCAGCATTTT.

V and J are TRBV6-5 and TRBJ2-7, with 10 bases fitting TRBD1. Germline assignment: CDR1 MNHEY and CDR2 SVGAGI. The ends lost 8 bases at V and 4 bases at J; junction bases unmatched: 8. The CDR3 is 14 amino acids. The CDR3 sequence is CASSPGQGFYEQYF. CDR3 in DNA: TGTGCCAGCTCGCCGGGACAGGGGTTTTACGAGCAGTACTTC.

The CDR3 DNA follows: TGCGCCAGCAGTGATCTTAGCTACGAGCAGTACTTC. Encoded protein: CASSDLSYEQYF. This chain uses TRBV10-1 with TRBJ2-7; no clear D. V was clipped by 3 bases and J by 3 bases, with 6 bases between them. The CDR3 is 12 amino acids. Looked up from germline, CDR1 is WNHNN and CDR2 is SYGVQD (reference sequence).

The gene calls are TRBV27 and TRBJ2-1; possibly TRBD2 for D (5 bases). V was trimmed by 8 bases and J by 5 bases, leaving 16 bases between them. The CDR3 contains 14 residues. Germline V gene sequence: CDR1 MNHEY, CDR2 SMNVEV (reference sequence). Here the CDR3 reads CASRTGSTHNEQFF. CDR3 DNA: TGTGCCAGCCGTACGGGGTCGACCCACAATGAGCAGTTCTTC.

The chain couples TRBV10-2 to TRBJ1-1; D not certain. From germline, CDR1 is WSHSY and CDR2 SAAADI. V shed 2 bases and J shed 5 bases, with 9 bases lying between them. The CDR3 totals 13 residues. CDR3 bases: TGCGCCAGCAGTGAGGGGGTAGGTACTGAAGCTTTCTTT. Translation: CASSEGVGTEAFF.

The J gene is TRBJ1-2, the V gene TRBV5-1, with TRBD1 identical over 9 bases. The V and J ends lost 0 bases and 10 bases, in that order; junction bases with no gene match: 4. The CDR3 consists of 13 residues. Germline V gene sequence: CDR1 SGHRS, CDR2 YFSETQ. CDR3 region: CASSLGQGEFYTF. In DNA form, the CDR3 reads TGCGCCAGCAGCTTGGGACAGGGGGAATTCTACACCTTC.

CDR3: CASSLALSLAGVNGEQFF. The CDR3 DNA follows: TGTGCCAGCAGCTTAGCGCTAAGTCTGGCGGGAGTGAACGGTGAGCAGTTCTTC. The chain couples TRBV7-2 to TRBJ2-1; the match to TRBD2 covers 7 bases. The germline CDR1 and CDR2 sequences are SGHTA and FQGNSA. The junction had 17 bases not matched to a gene; V was cut back by 0 bases and J by 9 bases. The CDR3 is made up of 18 amino acids. The whole variable domain, remainder taken from reference TRBV7-2 and TRBJ2-1, is GAGVSQSPSNKVTEKGKDVELRCDPISGHTALYWYRQSLGQGLEFLIYFQGNSAPDKSGLPSDRFSAERTGGSVSTLTIQRTQQEDSAVYLCASSLALSLAGVNGEQFFGPGTRLTVL.

The CDR3: CASSSRLAGGYNEQFF. The CDR3 region has the DNA TGTGCCAGCAGTTCCCGACTAGCGGGTGGCTACAATGAGCAGTTCTTC. The J gene is TRBJ2-1, the V gene TRBV27; 10 nucleotides agree with TRBD2. Germline CDR1 reads MNHEY; CDR2 reads SMNVEV (reference sequence). Unmatched junction bases numbered 6, after V lost 4 bases and J lost 3 bases. The CDR3 totals 16 residues.